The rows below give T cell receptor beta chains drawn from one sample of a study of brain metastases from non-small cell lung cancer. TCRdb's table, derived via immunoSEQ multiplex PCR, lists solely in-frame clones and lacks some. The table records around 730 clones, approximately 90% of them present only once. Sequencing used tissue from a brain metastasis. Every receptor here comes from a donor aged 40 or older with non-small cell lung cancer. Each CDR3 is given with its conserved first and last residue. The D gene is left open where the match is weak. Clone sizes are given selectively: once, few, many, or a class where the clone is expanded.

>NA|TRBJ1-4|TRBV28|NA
CASRDPTVNEKLFF
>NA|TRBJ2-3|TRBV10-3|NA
CAIMGTGYTDTQYF
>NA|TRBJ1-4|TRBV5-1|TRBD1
CASSQSQGAGSEKLFF
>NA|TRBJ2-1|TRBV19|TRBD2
CASSIRVSGTYNEQFF
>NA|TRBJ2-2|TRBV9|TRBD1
CASSVGQGAYTGELFF
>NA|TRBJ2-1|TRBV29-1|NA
CSGRDNEQFF
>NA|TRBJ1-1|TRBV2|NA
CASRLRQGTEAFF
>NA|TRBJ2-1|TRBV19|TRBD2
CASSVRTSETYNEQFF
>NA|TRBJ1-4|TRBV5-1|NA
CASRGDEKLFF
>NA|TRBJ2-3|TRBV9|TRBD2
CASSETSGRAGGADTQYF
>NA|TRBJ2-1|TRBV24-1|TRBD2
CATSGDYGNEQFF
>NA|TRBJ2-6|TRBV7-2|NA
CASSPSSGANVLTF
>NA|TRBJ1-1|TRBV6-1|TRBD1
CASSEASGTGNTEAFF
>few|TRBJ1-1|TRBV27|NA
CASSFGRGAKVEAFF
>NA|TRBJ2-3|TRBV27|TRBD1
CASSLYGQGLSTDTQYF
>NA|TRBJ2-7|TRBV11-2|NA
CASSLTPASGEQYF
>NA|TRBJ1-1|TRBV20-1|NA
CSASHQDEAFF
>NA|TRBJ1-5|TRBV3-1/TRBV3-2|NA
CASSRQNNQPQHF
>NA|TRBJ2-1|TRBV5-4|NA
CASSSSDLLTDEQFF
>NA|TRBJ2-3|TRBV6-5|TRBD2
CASSYGSGRATDTQYF
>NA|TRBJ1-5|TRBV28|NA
CASDPRNQPQHF